This TCR beta chain was captured by sequencing in a study of T cell responses to AZD1222 COVID-19 vaccine. V lost 5 bases, J lost 3 bases, and 17 bases lay in between. The CDR3 is 15 amino acids. Germline CDR1 reads KGHSH; CDR2 reads LQKENI. Profiling relied on immunoSEQ multiplex PCR, and the TCRdb table lists in-frame clones only, not all of them. The sample has 50,000 to 65,000 clones; 65% to 90% are singletons. The study, taken as a whole, reports: Repertoire collection took place solely once the T cell response had peaked.

As concerns this clone: The antigen remains undetermined.

Recipients boosted at about 4 weeks or about 12 weeks are pooled. The rearrangement links TRBV18 to TRBJ2-7; tentative D call: TRBD2 (5 bases). The material was peripheral blood, obtained 28 days after the second AZD1222 dose. This clonotype was obtained from an adult who received the AZD1222 COVID-19 vaccine. CDR3 amino acids: CASSAGVTRYYEQYF. In DNA form, the CDR3 reads TGTGCCAGCTCAGCCGGGGTAACGCGCTACTACGAGCAGTACTTC.